This T cell receptor beta chain was found in a study of T cells in Graves' hyperthyroidism and ophthalmopathy. Points from the study as a whole: Among clonotypes expanded in thyroid above 0.001, most were also found in blood.

Comments on this clonotype: The antigen is undetermined.

Exclusion of a patient resulted from uncontrolled infection, other autoimmune disease, pregnancy or lactation. Fresh peripheral blood, around 9.3 ml of it, supplied the PBMCs. The source material, RNA transcripts, was used to amplify TCR beta CDR3 regions. The primer set for the first-round RT-PCR of the TCR CDR3 was HTBI. TCRdb reprocessed the multiplex PCR reads via MiXCR and lists one record per CDR3 protein. The data contain under 350,000 distinct CDR3 sequences, around a fifth of them seen just once; the ten biggest clones take up 50% to 65%. The sequenced material came from blood. The clonotype was recovered from a woman in her forties or fifties with Graves' hyperthyroidism.

CDR3 nucleotides: TGTGCCAGCAGTTACAGAGAAACGAATACGCAGTATTTT. This gives the protein CASSYRETNTQYF. V and J are TRBV6-5 and TRBJ2-3; D call uncertain. The CDR3 length is 13 residues. V dropped 2 bases and J dropped 7 bases, with 10 bases sitting between them. Germline CDR1 and CDR2: MNHEY and SVGAGI.